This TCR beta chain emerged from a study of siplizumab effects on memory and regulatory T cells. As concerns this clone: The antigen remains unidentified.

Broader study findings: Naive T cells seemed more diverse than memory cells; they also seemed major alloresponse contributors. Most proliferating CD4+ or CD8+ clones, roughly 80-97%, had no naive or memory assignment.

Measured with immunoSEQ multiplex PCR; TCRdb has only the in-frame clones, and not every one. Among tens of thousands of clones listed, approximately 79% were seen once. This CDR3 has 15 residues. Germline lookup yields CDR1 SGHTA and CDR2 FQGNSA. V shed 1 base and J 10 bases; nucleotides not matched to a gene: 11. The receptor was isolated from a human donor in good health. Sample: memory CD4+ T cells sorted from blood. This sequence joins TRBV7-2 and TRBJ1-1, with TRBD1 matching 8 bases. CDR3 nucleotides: TGTGCCAGCAGCTTAGGGGCCGGGCAGGGGGCGGGAGCTTTCTTT. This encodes CASSLGAGQGAGAFF. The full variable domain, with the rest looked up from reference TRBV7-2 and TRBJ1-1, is GAGVSQSPSNKVTEKGKDVELRCDPISGHTALYWYRQSLGQGLEFLIYFQGNSAPDKSGLPSDRFSAERTGGSVSTLTIQRTQQEDSAVYLCASSLGAGQGAGAFFGQGTRLTVV.